The rows below give T cell receptor beta chains drawn from one sample of a study of blood T cells in healthy people across ages. TCRdb reprocessed the 5' RACE reads with MiXCR, giving one entry per CDR3 protein. The sample lists around 1,000,000 distinct CDR3 sequences, less than 25% occurring once. These data were also filed under a second study, of T cells of mothers and their children.

The sample was blood. These TCRs come from a girl between 2 and 10 years old in good health. Each CDR3 is given with its conserved first and last residue. The D gene is left open where the match is weak. Expanded clones are given a class, and other clones once, few, many or no size at all.

clone_size,d_call,j_call,v_call,cdr3_aa,cdr3_nt
-,TRBD2,TRBJ2-5,TRBV19,CASSNLPAGEETQYF,TGTGCCAGTAGTAATCTTCCAGCGGGAGAAGAGACCCAGTACTTC
few,-,TRBJ1-1,TRBV9,CASSAGSGGMNTEAFF,TGTGCCAGCAGCGCAGGATCCGGAGGGATGAACACTGAAGCTTTCTTT
-,TRBD2,TRBJ2-7,TRBV9,CASSPASGPSYEQYF,TGTGCCAGCAGCCCCGCTAGCGGCCCCTCCTACGAGCAGTACTTC
-,-,TRBJ2-6,TRBV3-1,CASSARDVGSGANVLTF,TGTGCCAGCAGCGCGAGGGACGTAGGCTCTGGGGCCAACGTCCTGACTTTC
-,TRBD1,TRBJ1-3,TRBV19,CASEGQGVSGNTIYF,TGTGCCAGCGAGGGACAGGGGGTTTCTGGAAACACCATATATTTT
-,TRBD1,TRBJ2-5,TRBV12-3/TRBV12-4,CASSTTGGQETQYF,TGTGCCAGCAGCACCACAGGGGGTCAGGAGACCCAGTACTTC
few,-,TRBJ2-5,TRBV7-9,CASSQGGQPREGQYF,TGTGCCAGCAGCCAAGGAGGACAGCCAAGAGAAGGCCAGTACTTC
few,TRBD2,TRBJ2-1,TRBV7-3,CASSRREHNEQFF,TGTGCCAGCTCCCGGCGGGAGCACAATGAGCAGTTCTTC
-,-,TRBJ2-3,TRBV12-3/TRBV12-4,CASSYVGGFDTQYF,TGTGCCAGCAGCTACGTTGGGGGGTTTGATACGCAGTATTTT
-,-,TRBJ1-2,TRBV5-5,CASSLASSEASRGYTF,TGTGCCAGCAGCTTGGCCTCATCAGAAGCCAGTCGGGGCTACACCTTC
-,-,TRBJ1-1,TRBV6-2/TRBV6-3,CASSYDRAEAFF,TGTGCCAGCAGTTACGACCGGGCTGAAGCTTTCTTT
few,TRBD1,TRBJ1-4,TRBV11-2,CASRVQGGGEKLFF,TGTGCCAGCAGGGTACAGGGGGGGGGAGAAAAACTGTTTTTT
-,TRBD1,TRBJ2-7,TRBV4-3,CASSQNRGSYEQYF,TGCGCCAGCAGCCAGAACAGGGGTTCCTACGAGCAGTACTTC
-,-,TRBJ1-5,TRBV10-3,CAIGESPRQPQHF,TGTGCCATCGGTGAGTCGCCAAGGCAGCCCCAGCATTTT
few,-,TRBJ2-1,TRBV6-1,CAAQTRDVKGDEQFF,TGTGCCGCCCAAACCAGGGACGTTAAAGGAGATGAGCAGTTCTTC
few,-,TRBJ1-4,TRBV12-3/TRBV12-4,CASSPPSVEKLFF,TGTGCCAGCAGTCCCCCCTCAGTGGAAAAACTGTTTTTT
few,-,TRBJ2-1,TRBV7-9,CASSLSFTEYNEQFF,TGTGCCAGCAGCTTAAGTTTCACCGAGTACAATGAGCAGTTCTTC
once,-,TRBJ1-3,TRBV13,CASSRFVADPGNTIYF,TGTGCCAGCAGCCGGTTCGTGGCCGATCCTGGAAACACCATATATTTT
-,-,TRBJ2-1,TRBV7-9,CASSLREVHEQFF,TGTGCCAGCAGCCTCAGGGAGGTCCATGAGCAGTTCTTC
-,TRBD1,TRBJ2-4,TRBV6-1,CASSRKGSTGKERYIQYF,TGTGCCAGCAGCCGAAAGGGATCGACAGGGAAGGAAAGATACATTCAGTACTTC
-,-,TRBJ2-7,TRBV28,CASSIPLGPYEQYF,TGTGCCAGCAGTATCCCTTTGGGTCCCTACGAGCAGTACTTC
-,TRBD1,TRBJ1-6,TRBV2,CASSLGQGYSPLHF,TGTGCCAGCAGCTTGGGACAGGGCTACTCACCCCTCCACTTT
-,-,TRBJ1-1,TRBV3-1,CASSHGATEAFF,TGTGCCAGCAGTCATGGGGCTACTGAAGCTTTCTTT
-,-,TRBJ2-1,TRBV29-1,CSVGPRLARNNEQFF,TGCAGCGTTGGCCCACGTCTAGCGAGAAACAATGAGCAGTTCTTC
-,TRBD2,TRBJ2-3,TRBV10-3,CAISGGVKRESTDTQYF,TGTGCCATCAGTGGGGGGGTAAAGCGGGAGAGCACAGATACGCAGTATTTT
-,-,TRBJ2-4,TRBV28,CASSETRAGIQYF,TGTGCCAGCAGCGAGACAAGAGCTGGGATTCAGTACTTC
few,TRBD1,TRBJ2-5,TRBV29-1,CSVEEYTKDRATQETQYF,TGCAGCGTTGAAGAATACACCAAGGACAGGGCTACACAAGAGACCCAGTACTTC